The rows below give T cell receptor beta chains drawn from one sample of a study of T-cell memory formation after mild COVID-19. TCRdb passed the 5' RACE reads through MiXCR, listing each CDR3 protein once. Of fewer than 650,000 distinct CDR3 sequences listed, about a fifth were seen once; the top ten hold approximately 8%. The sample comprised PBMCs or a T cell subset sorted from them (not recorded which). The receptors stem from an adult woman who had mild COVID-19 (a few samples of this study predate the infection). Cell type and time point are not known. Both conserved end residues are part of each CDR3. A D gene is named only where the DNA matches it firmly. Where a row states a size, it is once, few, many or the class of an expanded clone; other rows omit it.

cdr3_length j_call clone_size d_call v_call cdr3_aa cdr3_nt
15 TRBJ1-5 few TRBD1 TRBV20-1 CSARDVRQGDQPQHF TGCAGTGCTAGAGATGTGAGACAGGGCGATCAGCCCCAGCATTTT
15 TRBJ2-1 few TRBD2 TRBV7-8 CASRRAGGSYNEQFF TGTGCCAGCAGGCGAGCGGGGGGCTCCTACAATGAGCAGTTCTTC
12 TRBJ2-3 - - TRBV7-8 CASSLAGPLQYF TGTGCCAGCAGTCTCGCGGGTCCTTTGCAGTATTTT
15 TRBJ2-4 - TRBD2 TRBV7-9 CASSFVASGRNIQYF TGTGCCAGCAGCTTTGTTGCTAGCGGGAGGAACATTCAGTACTTC
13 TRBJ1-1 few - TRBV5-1 CASSGSVDTEAFF TGCGCCAGCAGCGGGTCGGTTGACACTGAAGCTTTCTTT
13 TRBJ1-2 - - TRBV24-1 CATSEGALYGYTF TGTGCCACCAGTGAAGGGGCCCTCTATGGCTACACCTTC
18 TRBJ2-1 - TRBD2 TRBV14 CASSQLGLAGGTYNEQFF TGTGCCAGCAGCCAACTAGGACTAGCGGGGGGTACCTACAATGAGCAGTTCTTC
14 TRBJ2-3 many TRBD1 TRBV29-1 CSVAPGQSTDTQYF TGCAGCGTGGCCCCGGGACAGAGCACAGATACGCAGTATTTT
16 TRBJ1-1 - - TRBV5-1 CASSTILQGPSTEAFF TGCGCCAGCAGCACTATCCTACAGGGACCGAGCACTGAAGCTTTCTTT
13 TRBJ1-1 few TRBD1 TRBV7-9 CASSAQGLNEAFF TGTGCCAGCAGCGCACAGGGGTTAAATGAAGCTTTCTTT
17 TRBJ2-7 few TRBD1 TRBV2 CASTPMGLGTVSYEQYF TGTGCCAGCACTCCCATGGGCCTCGGGACAGTCTCCTACGAGCAGTACTTC
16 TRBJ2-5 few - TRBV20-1 CSARGHLLAAQETQYF TGCAGTGCTAGAGGACATTTGTTAGCGGCGCAAGAGACCCAGTACTTC
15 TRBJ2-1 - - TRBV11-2 CASSPPVGAHNEQFF TGTGCCAGCAGCCCCCCCGTGGGAGCCCACAATGAGCAGTTCTTC
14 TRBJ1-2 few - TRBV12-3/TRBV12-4 CASSFRLPLEGYTF TGTGCCAGCAGTTTTCGACTACCCCTCGAGGGCTACACCTTC
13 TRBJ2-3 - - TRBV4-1 CASSQPWADTQYF TGCGCCAGCAGCCAGCCTTGGGCGGATACGCAGTATTTT
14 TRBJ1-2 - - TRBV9 CASSTRTENYGYTF TGTGCCAGCAGCACCCGGACAGAGAACTATGGCTACACCTTC
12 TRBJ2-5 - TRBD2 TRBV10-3 CASRGVEETQYF TGTGCCTCCCGGGGGGTGGAAGAGACCCAGTACTTC
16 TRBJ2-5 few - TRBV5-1 CASSFHLRETRETQYF TGCGCCAGCAGCTTCCACCTAAGGGAAACTAGAGAGACCCAGTACTTC
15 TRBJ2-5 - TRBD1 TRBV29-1 CSVEDRRQGGETQYF TGCAGCGTTGAAGATCGTCGACAGGGCGGGGAGACCCAGTACTTC
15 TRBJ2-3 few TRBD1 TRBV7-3 CASSVLTGNVNTQYF TGTGCCAGCAGCGTACTGACAGGGAATGTAAATACGCAGTATTTT
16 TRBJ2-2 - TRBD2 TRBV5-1 CASSAAASGRIGELFF TGCGCCAGCAGCGCGGCGGCTAGCGGGAGGATCGGGGAGCTGTTTTTT
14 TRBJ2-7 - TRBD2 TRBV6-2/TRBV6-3 CASSYLSGIDEQYF TGTGCCAGCAGTTACCTTAGCGGGATCGACGAGCAGTACTTC
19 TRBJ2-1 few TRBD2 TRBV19 CASSIGLAGGNLRDNEQFF TGTGCCAGTAGTATAGGACTAGCGGGGGGCAACCTTAGGGACAATGAGCAGTTCTTC
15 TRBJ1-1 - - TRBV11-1 CASSLLTDLNTEAFF TGTGCCAGCAGCCTACTGACAGATCTGAACACTGAAGCTTTCTTT
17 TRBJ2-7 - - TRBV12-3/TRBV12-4 CASSLGGVAKSTYEQYF TGTGCCAGCAGTTTGGGTGGCGTAGCAAAATCCACCTACGAGCAGTACTTC
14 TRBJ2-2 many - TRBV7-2 CASSLAKWTGELFF TGTGCCAGCAGCTTGGCGAAATGGACCGGGGAGCTGTTTTTT
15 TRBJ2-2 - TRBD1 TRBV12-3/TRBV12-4 CASINRGLNTGELFF TGTGCCAGCATTAACAGGGGCTTGAACACCGGGGAGCTGTTTTTT
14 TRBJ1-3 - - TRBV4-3 CASSQQYSGNTIYF TGCGCCAGCAGCCAACAGTACTCTGGAAACACCATATATTTT
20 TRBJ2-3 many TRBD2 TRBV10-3 CAISESGLAGRTTYTDTQYF TGTGCCATCAGTGAGTCGGGACTAGCGGGGCGGACCACCTACACAGATACGCAGTATTTT
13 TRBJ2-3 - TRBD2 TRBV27 CASSFGGRYTQYF TGTGCCAGCAGTTTCGGCGGGAGGTATACGCAGTATTTT
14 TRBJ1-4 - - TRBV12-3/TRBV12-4 CASSPNGLIEKLFF TGTGCCAGCAGTCCGAATGGGTTGATTGAAAAACTGTTTTTT
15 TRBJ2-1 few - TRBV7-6 CASSLVPRRYNEQFF TGTGCCAGCAGCTTAGTCCCACGTCGGTACAATGAGCAGTTCTTC
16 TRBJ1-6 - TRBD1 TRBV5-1 CASTLSTGAANSPLHF TGCGCCAGCACCCTCTCAACAGGGGCAGCTAATTCACCCCTCCACTTT
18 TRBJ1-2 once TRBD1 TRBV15 CATSMYKDRTGVNYGYTF TGTGCCACCAGCATGTACAAGGACCGGACAGGGGTTAACTATGGCTACACCTTC
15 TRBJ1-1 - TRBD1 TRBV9 CASSVGEGAVTEAFF TGTGCCAGCAGCGTAGGGGAGGGGGCCGTCACTGAAGCTTTCTTT
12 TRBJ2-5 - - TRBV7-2 CASSPPTRTQYF TGTGCCAGCAGCCCCCCCACCAGGACCCAGTACTTC
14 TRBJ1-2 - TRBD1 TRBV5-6 CASSSQGAVHGYTF TGTGCCAGCAGCTCACAGGGGGCAGTACATGGCTACACCTTC
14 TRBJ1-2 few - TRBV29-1 CSVPQRAPNYGYTF TGCAGCGTTCCTCAGCGCGCTCCTAACTATGGCTACACCTTC
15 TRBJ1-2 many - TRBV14 CASSQEWGKSYGYTF TGTGCCAGCAGCCAAGAGTGGGGGAAAAGCTATGGCTACACCTTC
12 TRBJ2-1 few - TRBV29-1 CSVFSSHNEQFF TGCAGCGTATTCTCCAGCCACAATGAGCAGTTCTTC
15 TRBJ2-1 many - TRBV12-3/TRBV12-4 CASSSPTVGGNEQFF TGTGCCAGCAGTTCCCCGACCGTGGGGGGCAATGAGCAGTTCTTC
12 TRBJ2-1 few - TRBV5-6 CASSPGWGEQFF TGTGCCAGCAGCCCCGGGTGGGGTGAGCAGTTCTTC
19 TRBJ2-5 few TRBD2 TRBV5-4 CASSLERLAGGRYQETQYF TGTGCCAGCAGCTTGGAGAGACTAGCGGGGGGACGGTACCAAGAGACCCAGTACTTC
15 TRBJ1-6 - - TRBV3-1 CASSQVGQGHSPLHF TGTGCCAGCAGCCAAGTGGGGCAGGGTCATTCACCCCTCCACTTT
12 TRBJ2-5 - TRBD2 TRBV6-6 CATCGGAVPQYF TGTGCCACCTGCGGGGGAGCAGTTCCCCAGTACTTC
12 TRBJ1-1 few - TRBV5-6 CASSWQGFPAFF TGTGCCAGCAGCTGGCAGGGTTTCCCGGCTTTCTTT
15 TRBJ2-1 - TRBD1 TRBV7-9 CASSQIGTGGNEQFF TGTGCCAGCAGCCAGATCGGGACAGGGGGTAATGAGCAGTTCTTC
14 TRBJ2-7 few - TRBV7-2 CASSLAAGDYEQYF TGTGCCAGCAGCTTAGCGGCCGGGGACTACGAGCAGTACTTC
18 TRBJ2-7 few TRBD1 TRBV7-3 CASSLRGPGQGVAYEQYF TGTGCCAGCAGCTTAAGGGGCCCGGGACAGGGAGTTGCCTACGAGCAGTACTTC
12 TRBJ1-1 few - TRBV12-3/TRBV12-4 CASSKAQGEAFF TGTGCCAGCTCTAAAGCGCAGGGGGAAGCTTTCTTT
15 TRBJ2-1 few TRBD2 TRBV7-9 CASSVSGRVYNEQFF TGTGCCAGCAGCGTGAGCGGGAGGGTCTACAATGAGCAGTTCTTC
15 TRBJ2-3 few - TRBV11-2 CASSLERRSTDTQYF TGTGCCAGCAGCTTAGAACGGCGGTCCACAGATACGCAGTATTTT